The 22 T cell receptor beta chains given below trace back to one sample, sequenced in a study of blood T cell repertoires in COVID-19. The protocol was immunoSEQ multiplex PCR, while the TCRdb copy is restricted to in-frame clones and leaves out a portion. The repertoire has about 190,000 clones, 70% to 85% of them found once; the top ten carry 13%. The sample was peripheral blood. The receptors were sampled from a man aged 50-60 years who had recovered from COVID-19.

The J gene is TRBJ2-1, the V gene TRBV24-1; 7 positions agree with TRBD1. Germline trimming cut 3 bases from V and 7 bases from J; bases unmatched to any gene: 11. Germline V lookup: CDR1 KGHDR, CDR2 SFDVKD. This CDR3 is 16 amino acids long. The CDR3 bases are TGTGCCACCAGTGATCCGGATGGGGACAGTTTAAATGAGCAGTTCTTC. It encodes CATSDPDGDSLNEQFF.

This clone was observed a few times. This chain joins TRBV5-5 and TRBJ1-5, with unresolved D. The germline V gene encodes CDR1 SGHKS and CDR2 YYEKEE (reference sequence). The CDR3 totals 16 residues. Trimming removed 4 bases at V and 6 bases at J, with 20 bases between. The CDR3 sequence: CASSPRLSGVIQPQHF. The DNA of the CDR3 is TGTGCCAGCAGCCCCCGTTTAAGCGGGGTAATTCAGCCCCAGCATTTT.

V usage is TRBV11-3 and J usage is TRBJ1-2, with TRBD1 matching over 8 bases. CDR3 length: 12 amino acids. The germline V gene has CDR1 SGHNT and CDR2 YENEEA. V shed 5 bases and J 5 bases; nucleotides not matched to a gene: 1. CDR3 sequence (DNA): TGTGCCAGCAGCCGACAGGGGTATGGCTACACCTTC. It yields the protein CASSRQGYGYTF.

This clone has ten or more counts. V gene TRBV7-2 combines with J gene TRBJ1-2; the D gene is possibly TRBD1 (5 bases). From germline, CDR1 is SGHTA and CDR2 FQGNSA. V was trimmed by 4 bases and J by 2 bases, leaving 14 bases between them. The CDR3 spans 15 residues. The CDR3 loop reads CASSYAGIGNYGYTF. The CDR3 nucleotides are TGTGCCAGCAGCTACGCAGGGATCGGGAACTATGGCTACACCTTC.

The CDR3 DNA is TGTGCCAGCAGCGTAGCTAGCGGGTGGACAGATACGCAGTATTTT. Its translation is CASSVASGWTDTQYF. The V and J genes are TRBV9 and TRBJ2-3, with TRBD2 matching 8 bases. The CDR3 is 15 amino acids. V lost 0 bases, J lost 3 bases, and 3 bases stayed unmatched. Germline lookup yields CDR1 SGDLS and CDR2 YYNGEE.

The V call is TRBV18, the J call TRBJ2-7; possibly TRBD1 for D (6 bases). V was trimmed by 3 bases and J by 0 bases, leaving 18 bases between them. CDR3 length: 17 residues. CDR1 is KGHSH and CDR2 is LQKENI in the germline V gene. DNA for the CDR3: TGTGCCAGCTCACCTTTCCCCGACAGGCGAAGCTCCTACGAGCAGTACTTC. This translates into CASSPFPDRRSSYEQYF.

V gene TRBV18 combines with J gene TRBJ1-2; TRBD1 aligns across 7 bases. Trimming took 0 bases from V and 4 from J; bases not matched to a gene: 8. Germline CDR1 reads KGHSH; CDR2 reads LQKENI. The CDR3 length is 16 residues. The CDR3, as DNA: TGTGCCAGCTCACCACCAGGGACAGCGACTACCTATGGCTACACCTTC. It is translated as CASSPPGTATTYGYTF.

CDR3 amino acids: CASSLTSSRNEQFF. CDR3 nucleotide sequence: TGTGCCAGCAGCTTAACCTCCTCTCGCAATGAGCAGTTCTTC. The J gene is TRBJ2-1, the V gene TRBV7-3; D unresolved. Per germline, CDR1 SGHTA and CDR2 FQGTGA. Between the trimmed V and J ends, which lost 0 bases and 6 bases, there was a span of 9 bases. This CDR3 has 14 residues.

The chain joins TRBV7-2 to TRBJ2-2, with TRBD2 matching 8 bases. Unmatched junction bases numbered 5, after V lost 2 bases and J lost 6 bases. CDR1 and CDR2 (germline): SGHTA, FQGNSA. There are 15 residues in the CDR3. The CDR3 nucleotides read TGTGCCAGCAGCTTATCGAGCGGGAGTGCCGGGGAGCTGTTTTTT. Amino acid sequence: CASSLSSGSAGELFF.

V gene TRBV30 combines with J gene TRBJ2-7; 9 bases match TRBD2. This CDR3 is 16 amino acids long. V was clipped by 2 bases and J by 2 bases; unmatched bases: 10. In germline, CDR1 is GTSNPN, CDR2 SVGIG (reference sequence). CDR3 bases: TGTGCCTGGAGTCCTGTTAGCGGGAGTGGGGCCTACGAGCAGTACTTC. This sequence encodes CAWSPVSGSGAYEQYF. The complete variable domain, with remaining parts taken from reference TRBV30 and TRBJ2-7, reads SQTIHQWPATLVQPVGSPLSLECTVEGTSNPNLYWYRQAAGRGLQLLFYSVGIGQISSEVPQNLSASRPQDRQFILSSKKLLLSDSGFYLCAWSPVSGSGAYEQYFGPGTRLTVT.

J is TRBJ1-4 and V is TRBV15; D perhaps matches TRBD1 (6 bases). Germline V gives CDR1 LNHNV, CDR2 YYDKDF (reference sequence). CDR3 length: 16 residues. Between the trimmed V and J ends, which lost 0 bases and 10 bases, there was a span of 18 bases. CDR3 protein: CATSREVTGSHLKLFF. The CDR3 DNA reads TGTGCCACCAGCAGAGAAGTAACAGGGAGTCATTTAAAACTGTTTTTT.

V is TRBV12-3 or TRBV12-4 and J is TRBJ2-1; D remains unclear. The CDR3 loop spans 12 amino acids. Trimming stripped 3 bases from V and 7 bases from J, with 7 bases between. The CDR3 nucleotides read TGTGCCAGCAGTTTTATTTCGAATGAGCAGTTCTTC. Protein sequence: CASSFISNEQFF.

As regards this clone: An end of the junction differs from the germline gene, which may be a read error. This chain uses TRBV27 with TRBJ2-7, with 7 bases matching TRBD2. Germline CDR1 MNHEY, CDR2 SMNVEV (reference sequence). This CDR3 comprises 12 residues. CDR3 residues: CASSPDGGRSNF. The CDR3 coding sequence is TGTGCCAGCAGCCCGGACGGGGGGAGGTCGAACTTC.

The CDR3 DNA is TGTGCCAGCAGGGACAATAGCAATCAGCCCCAGCATTTT. Protein sequence: CASRDNSNQPQHF. The V gene is TRBV28, the J gene TRBJ1-5, with a tentative D call TRBD1 (5 bases). The ends were cut back, 6 bases at V and 0 bases at J, with 6 bases in the middle. The CDR3 has 13 amino acids. CDR1 and CDR2 (germline): MDHEN, SYDVKM.

The rearrangement uses TRBV6-5 and TRBJ1-2; TRBD1 matches 10 bases. From germline, CDR1 is MNHEY and CDR2 SVGAGI. The CDR3 totals 15 residues. V was clipped by 2 bases and J by 4 bases; unmatched bases: 4. The CDR3 nucleotides are TGTGCCAGCAGTTACCTGACAGGGGGCGTCTATGGCTACACCTTC. This encodes CASSYLTGGVYGYTF.

The chain carries TRBV5-1 and TRBJ2-1; 8 bases line up with TRBD2. V lost 0 bases to trimming and J lost 1 base; unmatched junction nucleotides: 3. There are 16 residues in the CDR3. Germline V CDR1 and CDR2: SGHRS, YFSETQ. The DNA of the CDR3 is TGCGCCAGCAGCTTGGCGGGAGGGTCTTCCTACAATGAGCAGTTCTTC. Its protein product is CASSLAGGSSYNEQFF. The full variable domain, rest sourced from reference TRBV5-1 and TRBJ2-1, is KAGVTQTPRYLIKTRGQQVTLSCSPISGHRSVSWYQQTPGQGLQFLFEYFSETQRNKGNFPGRFSGRQFSNSRSEMNVSTLELGDSALYLCASSLAGGSSYNEQFFGPGTRLTVL.

The chain combines TRBV28 with TRBJ2-5; 11 bases agree with TRBD1. The CDR3 contains 16 residues. The junction had 15 bases not matched to a gene; V was cut back by 8 bases and J by 7 bases. The germline V gene has CDR1 MDHEN and CDR2 SYDVKM. The CDR3 bases are TGTGCCAGCCGGGGGAGAGGGGACAGGGGGGTACGGACCCAGTACTTC. This gives the protein CASRGRGDRGVRTQYF.

The count of this clone is one. This chain links TRBV5-6 with TRBJ2-5, with 7 bases lining up with TRBD1. Germline V gives CDR1 SGHDT, CDR2 YYEEEE. Trimming at V came to 0 bases and at J to 0 bases, leaving 2 bases not matched to a gene. The CDR3 is 15 residues long. The CDR3 coding sequence is TGTGCCAGCAGCTTGGGACAGGGTTACCAAGAGACCCAGTACTTC. Protein: CASSLGQGYQETQYF.

The chain recombines TRBV7-2 with TRBJ2-4, with 9 bases that match TRBD2. CDR1 SGHTA and CDR2 FQGNSA come from the germline V gene. The CDR3 has 16 amino acids. Trimming at V came to 3 bases and at J to 6 bases, leaving 9 bases not matched to a gene. The CDR3 sequence is CASSLWSGRTGNIQYF. As DNA, the CDR3 is TGTGCCAGCAGCTTGTGGAGCGGGAGGACGGGAAACATTCAGTACTTC.

This clone was seen more than once but under ten times. The chain joins TRBV3-1 (or the pseudogene TRBV3-2) to TRBJ2-7, with 10 bases identical to TRBD2. The germline CDR1 and CDR2 sequences are LGHDT and YNNKEL (reference sequence). The V and J ends lost 4 bases and 4 bases, in that order; junction bases with no gene match: 4. The CDR3 runs to 14 residues. DNA of the CDR3: TGTGCCAGCAGCCCGCTAGCGGGAGCTTACGAGCAGTACTTC. Protein: CASSPLAGAYEQYF.

The rearrangement joins TRBV13 to TRBJ1-1, with D uncertain. In germline, CDR1 is PRHDT, CDR2 FYEKMQ (reference sequence). V dropped 4 bases and J dropped 5 bases, with 17 bases sitting between them. The CDR3 runs to 15 residues. The CDR3 sequence is CASSSFLPWETEAFF. The CDR3 DNA reads as TGTGCCAGCAGCTCCTTTCTTCCGTGGGAGACTGAAGCTTTCTTT. Using reference TRBV13 and TRBJ1-1 for the parts outside the CDR3, the full variable domain is AAGVIQSPRHLIKEKRETATLKCYPIPRHDTVYWYQQGPGQDPQFLISFYEKMQSDKGSIPDRFSAQQFSDYHSELNMSSLELGDSALYFCASSSFLPWETEAFFGQGTRLTVV.

V gene TRBV15 combines with J gene TRBJ1-1; possibly TRBD1 for D (6 bases). The CDR3 consists of 17 residues. CDR1 LNHNV and CDR2 YYDKDF come from the germline V gene (reference sequence). Trimming took off 2 bases at V and 1 base at J, with 17 bases between the two ends. The CDR3: CATSRHNLQGRNTEAFF. In nucleotides, the CDR3 is TGTGCCACCAGCAGACACAATCTACAGGGCCGGAACACTGAAGCTTTCTTT.